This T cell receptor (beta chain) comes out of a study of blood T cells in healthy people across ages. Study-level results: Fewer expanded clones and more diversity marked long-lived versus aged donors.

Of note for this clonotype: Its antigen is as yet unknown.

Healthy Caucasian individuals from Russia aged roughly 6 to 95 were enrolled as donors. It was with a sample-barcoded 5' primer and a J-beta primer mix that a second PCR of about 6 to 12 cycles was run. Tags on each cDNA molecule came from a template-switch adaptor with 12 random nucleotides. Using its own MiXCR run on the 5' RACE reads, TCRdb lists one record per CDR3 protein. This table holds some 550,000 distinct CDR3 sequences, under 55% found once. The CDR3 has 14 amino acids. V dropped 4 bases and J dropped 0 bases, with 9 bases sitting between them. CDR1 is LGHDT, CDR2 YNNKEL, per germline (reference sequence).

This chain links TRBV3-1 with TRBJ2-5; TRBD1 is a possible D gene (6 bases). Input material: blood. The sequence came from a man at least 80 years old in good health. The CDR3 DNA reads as TGTGCCAGCAGCCTCGGGACATACCAAGAGACCCAGTACTTC. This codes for CASSLGTYQETQYF.